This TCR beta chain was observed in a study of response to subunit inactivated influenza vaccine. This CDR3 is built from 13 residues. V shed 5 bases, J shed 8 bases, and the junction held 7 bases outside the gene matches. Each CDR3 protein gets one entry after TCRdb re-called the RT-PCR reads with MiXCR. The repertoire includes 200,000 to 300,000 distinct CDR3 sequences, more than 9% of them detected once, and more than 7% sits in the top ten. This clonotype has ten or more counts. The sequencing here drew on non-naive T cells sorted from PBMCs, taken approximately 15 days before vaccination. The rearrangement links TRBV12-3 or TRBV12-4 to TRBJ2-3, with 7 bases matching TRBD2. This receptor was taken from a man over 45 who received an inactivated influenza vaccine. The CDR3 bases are TGTGCCAGCAGTCCGGGACTAATCGGTACGCAGTATTTT. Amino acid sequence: CASSPGLIGTQYF.